This T cell receptor (beta chain) is drawn from a study of control samples from healthy donors and cancer patients. This table comes from immunoSEQ multiplex PCR, and its TCRdb copy is limited to in-frame clones, with some not included. The profile shows about 120,000 clones, 88% of them singletons. The V gene lost 2 bases and the J gene lost 8 bases, with 13 bases spanning the gap. The CDR3 is made up of 14 amino acids. Germline V CDR1 and CDR2: SGHRS, YFSETQ. The TCR was taken from a woman aged 70-85 years in good health. The chain links TRBV5-1 to TRBJ1-4; weak D call: TRBD1 (5 bases). The source material was blood. CDR3 sequence reads: CASSFERGSEKLFF. As DNA, the CDR3 is TGCGCCAGCAGCTTCGAGCGGGGGAGCGAAAAACTGTTTTTT.